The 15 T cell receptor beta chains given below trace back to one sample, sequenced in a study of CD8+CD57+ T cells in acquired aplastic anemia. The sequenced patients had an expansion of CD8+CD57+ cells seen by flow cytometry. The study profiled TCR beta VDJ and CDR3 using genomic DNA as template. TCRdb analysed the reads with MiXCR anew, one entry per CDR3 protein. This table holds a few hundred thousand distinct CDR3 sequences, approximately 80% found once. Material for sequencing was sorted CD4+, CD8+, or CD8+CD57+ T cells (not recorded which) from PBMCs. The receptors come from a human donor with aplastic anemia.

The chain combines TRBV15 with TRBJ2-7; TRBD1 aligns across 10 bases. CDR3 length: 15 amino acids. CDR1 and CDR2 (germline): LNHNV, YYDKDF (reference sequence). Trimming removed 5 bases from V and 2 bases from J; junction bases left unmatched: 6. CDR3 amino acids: CATSLGQGGTYEQYF. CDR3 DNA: TGTGCCACCAGCCTAGGACAGGGGGGAACCTACGAGCAGTACTTC.

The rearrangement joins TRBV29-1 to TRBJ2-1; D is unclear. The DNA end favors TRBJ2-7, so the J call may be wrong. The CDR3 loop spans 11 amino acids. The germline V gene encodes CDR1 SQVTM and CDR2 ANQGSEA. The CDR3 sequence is CSVVYKYEQYF. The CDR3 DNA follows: TGCAGCGTTGTATACAAGTACGAGCAGTACTTC.

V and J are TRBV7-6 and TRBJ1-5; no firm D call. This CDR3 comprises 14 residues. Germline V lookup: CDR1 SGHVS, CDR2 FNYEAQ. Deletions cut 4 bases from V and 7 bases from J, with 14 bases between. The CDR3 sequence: CASSSLPSDQPQHF. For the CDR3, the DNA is TGTGCCAGCAGCTCTCTTCCGTCGGACCAGCCCCAGCATTTT.

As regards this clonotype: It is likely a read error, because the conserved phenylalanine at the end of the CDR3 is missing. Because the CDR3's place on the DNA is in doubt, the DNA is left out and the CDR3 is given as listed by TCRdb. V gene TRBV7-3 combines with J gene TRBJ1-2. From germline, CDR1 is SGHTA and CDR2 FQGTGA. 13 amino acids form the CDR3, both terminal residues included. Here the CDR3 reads CASPREANAVEHL.

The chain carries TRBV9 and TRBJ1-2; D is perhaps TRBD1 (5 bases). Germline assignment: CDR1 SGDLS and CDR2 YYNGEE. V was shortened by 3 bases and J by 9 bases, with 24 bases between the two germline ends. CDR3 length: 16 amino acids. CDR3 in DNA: TGTGCCAGCAGCGCAGGGACCGCCCGAAATCAGCCCCGCTACACCTTC. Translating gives CASSAGTARNQPRYTF.

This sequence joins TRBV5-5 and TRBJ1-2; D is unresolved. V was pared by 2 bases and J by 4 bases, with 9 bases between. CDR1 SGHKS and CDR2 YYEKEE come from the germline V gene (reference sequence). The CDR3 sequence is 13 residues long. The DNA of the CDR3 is TGTGCCAGCAGCTTCCTTGACGGCTATGGCTACACCTTC. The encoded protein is CASSFLDGYGYTF.

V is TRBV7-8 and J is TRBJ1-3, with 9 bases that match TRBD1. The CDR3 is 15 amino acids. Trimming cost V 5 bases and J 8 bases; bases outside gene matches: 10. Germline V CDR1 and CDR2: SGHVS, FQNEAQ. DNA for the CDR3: TGTGCCAGCAGCATCGGACAGGGGAAATGGGACACCATATATTTT. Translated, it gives CASSIGQGKWDTIYF.

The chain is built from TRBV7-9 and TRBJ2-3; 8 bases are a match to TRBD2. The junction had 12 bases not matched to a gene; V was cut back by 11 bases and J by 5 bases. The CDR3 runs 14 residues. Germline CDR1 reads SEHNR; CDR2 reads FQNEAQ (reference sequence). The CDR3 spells CACKVAGYQDTQYF. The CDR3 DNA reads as TGTGCCTGCAAGGTAGCGGGGTACCAAGATACGCAGTATTTT.

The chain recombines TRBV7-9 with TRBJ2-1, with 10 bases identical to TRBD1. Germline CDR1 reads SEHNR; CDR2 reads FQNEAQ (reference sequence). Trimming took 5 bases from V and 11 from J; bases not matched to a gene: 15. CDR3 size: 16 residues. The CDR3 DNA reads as TGTGCCAGCAGCCCGGGGGGGGACAGGGGCCACGAGCAGCAGTTCTTC. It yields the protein CASSPGGDRGHEQQFF.

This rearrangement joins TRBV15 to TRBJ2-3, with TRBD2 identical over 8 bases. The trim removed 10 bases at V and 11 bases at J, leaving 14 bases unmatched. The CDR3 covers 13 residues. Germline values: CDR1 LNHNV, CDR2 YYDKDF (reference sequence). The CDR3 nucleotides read TGTGCCAGCGGGATCGGGGGGGACGATGAGCAGTATTTT. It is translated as CASGIGGDDEQYF.

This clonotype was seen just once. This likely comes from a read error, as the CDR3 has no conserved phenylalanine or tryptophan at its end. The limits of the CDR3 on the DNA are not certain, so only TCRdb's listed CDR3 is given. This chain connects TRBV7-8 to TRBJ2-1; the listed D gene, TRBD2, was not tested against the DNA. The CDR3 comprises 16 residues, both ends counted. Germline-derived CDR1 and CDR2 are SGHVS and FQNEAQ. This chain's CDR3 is CASSLAAGADSQYLGP.

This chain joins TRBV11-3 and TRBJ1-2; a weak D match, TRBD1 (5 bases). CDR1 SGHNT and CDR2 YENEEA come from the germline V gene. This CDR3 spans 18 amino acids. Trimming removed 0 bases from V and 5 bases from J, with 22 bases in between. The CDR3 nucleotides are TGTGCCAGCAGCTTAGATCTGACAGTCGGGGGGTATGAGTATGGCTACACCTTC. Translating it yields CASSLDLTVGGYEYGYTF.

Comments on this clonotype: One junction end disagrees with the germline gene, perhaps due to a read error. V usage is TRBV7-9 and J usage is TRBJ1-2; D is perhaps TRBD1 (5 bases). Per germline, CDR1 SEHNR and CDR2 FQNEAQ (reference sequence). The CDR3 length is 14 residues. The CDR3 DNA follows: TGTGCCGGCAGGGCGGAGGTTGAGCGTCAGTACTACACCTTC. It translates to CAGRAEVERQYYTF. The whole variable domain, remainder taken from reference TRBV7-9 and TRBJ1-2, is DTGVSQNPRHKITKRGQNVTFRCDPISEHNRLYWYRQTLGQGPEFLTYFQNEAQLEKSRLLSDRFSAERPKGSFSTLEIQRTEQGDSAMYLCAGRAEVERQYYTFGSGTRLTVV.

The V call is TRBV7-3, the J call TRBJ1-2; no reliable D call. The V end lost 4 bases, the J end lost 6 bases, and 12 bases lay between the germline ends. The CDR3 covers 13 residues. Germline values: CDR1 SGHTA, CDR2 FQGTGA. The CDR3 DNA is TGTGCCAGCAGCTGGGGAAGCGGTCATGGCTACACCTTC. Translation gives CASSWGSGHGYTF. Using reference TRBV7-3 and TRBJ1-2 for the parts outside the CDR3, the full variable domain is GAGVSQTPSNKVTEKGKYVELRCDPISGHTALYWYRQSLGQGPEFLIYFQGTGAADDSGLPNDRFFAVRPEGSVSTLKIQRTERGDSAVYLCASSWGSGHGYTFGSGTRLTVV.

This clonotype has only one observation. CDR3 protein: CASSPTSGDTDTQYF. The CDR3 bases are TGTGCCAGCAGCCCAACTAGCGGAGACACAGATACGCAGTATTTT. The rearrangement joins TRBV13 to TRBJ2-3; the match to TRBD2 covers 8 bases. CDR1 PRHDT and CDR2 FYEKMQ come from the germline V gene (reference sequence). J gave up 2 bases and V 5 bases, and 6 bases lay outside the gene matches. This CDR3 has 15 amino acids.